These T cell receptor beta chains were read from a single sample in a study of cytomegalovirus exposure and HLA in healthy donors. Here immunoSEQ multiplex PCR was the method, and the copy in TCRdb shows in-frame clones only, minus some. The repertoire holds 180,000 or so clones, with over 80% as singletons. Sequences were obtained from PBMCs. These receptor sequences come from a man in his forties in good health and CMV-seronegative. CDR3s include the opening cysteine and the closing phenylalanine or tryptophan. The D gene is left open where the match is weak. Expanded clones get a size class; other rows say once, few or many, or leave the size out.

D	J	V	length	size	DNA	CDR3
-	TRBJ2-3	TRBV2	11	once	TGTGCCAGCACTAGCCCAGATACGCAGTATTTT	CASTSPDTQYF
-	TRBJ1-4	TRBV5-1	15	-	TGCGCCAGCAGCCCTGACAGGCCTCCTAATGAAAAACTGTTTTTT	CASSPDRPPNEKLFF
TRBD1	TRBJ2-1	TRBV28	16	-	TGTGCCAGCAGTAACAGGGGGCGCATCCCCGGGAATGAGCAGTTCTTC	CASSNRGRIPGNEQFF
-	TRBJ1-1	TRBV30	13	-	TGTGCCTGGAGTGTAGGGGGGGGGACTGAAGCTTTCTTT	CAWSVGGGTEAFF
TRBD1	TRBJ2-7	TRBV2	15	-	TGTGCCAGCAGTCACCGGGACAGGAGCTCCTACGAGCAGTACTTC	CASSHRDRSSYEQYF
TRBD1	TRBJ1-1	TRBV27	14	-	TGTGCCAGCAGTATCCGGACAGGGAGCACTGAAGCTTTCTTT	CASSIRTGSTEAFF
TRBD1	TRBJ1-5	TRBV10-1	17	-	TGCGCCAGCAGAAGTGCAAACCGGGACAGTCCCGATCAGCCCCAGCATTTT	CASRSANRDSPDQPQHF
TRBD1	TRBJ2-7	TRBV6-1	15	-	TGTGCCAGCAGTGAAACGACAGGGGTCCCCTACGAGCAGTACTTC	CASSETTGVPYEQYF
-	TRBJ2-7	TRBV4-1	13	once	TGCGCCAGCAGCCAGGGGGCCTTCAACGAGCAGTACTTC	CASSQGAFNEQYF
TRBD2	TRBJ2-3	TRBV9	15	once	TGTGCCAGCAGCGCTAGCGGGGGGGATGTAGATACGCAGTATTTT	CASSASGGDVDTQYF
-	TRBJ1-5	TRBV25-1	15	-	TGTGCCAGCAGTGAGGGGAGTGGCAGCCGTCAGCCCCAGCATTTT	CASSEGSGSRQPQHF
-	TRBJ1-2	TRBV7-6	17	-	TGTGCCAGCAGCTTAGTCTTCATAGGGGGGGGTATGGATGGCTACACCTTC	CASSLVFIGGGMDGYTF
-	TRBJ1-2	TRBV19	15	-	TGTGCCAGTAGTATGGTGCACAGTGCCTTCTATGGCTACACCTTC	CASSMVHSAFYGYTF
-	TRBJ1-2	TRBV19	14	once	TGTGCCAGTAGTATCGGGGGGCAGAACTATGGCTACACCTTC	CASSIGGQNYGYTF
TRBD1	TRBJ1-2	TRBV28	16	-	TGTGCCAGCAGTTTTGGAGGGACAGGGGGCGCTCATGGCTACACCTTC	CASSFGGTGGAHGYTF
-	TRBJ1-4	TRBV28	12	-	TGTGGCGCGGGTCGGTTAAATGAAAAACTGTTTTTT	CGAGRLNEKLFF
-	TRBJ2-1	TRBV5-1	13	-	TGCGCCAGCAGCTCTCTAGGTTTCCATGAGCAGTTCTTC	CASSSLGFHEQFF
TRBD2	TRBJ2-1	TRBV7-9	18	-	TGTGCCAGCAGCCGACTAGCGGGAGGACCCCGCTCCTACAATGAGCAGTTCTTC	CASSRLAGGPRSYNEQFF
TRBD2	TRBJ2-7	TRBV5-1	16	-	TGCGCCAGCAGCCACCCGGCGGGGACTAGCCACAACGAGCAGTACTTC	CASSHPAGTSHNEQYF
-	TRBJ2-3	TRBV5-1	15	-	TGCGCCAGCAGGGTGACAGTCCCTTCGACAGATACGCAGTATTTT	CASRVTVPSTDTQYF
TRBD1	TRBJ1-1	TRBV14	15	-	TGTGCCAGCAGCCCAATCGGGACAGCGGCGACTGAAGCTTTCTTT	CASSPIGTAATEAFF
-	TRBJ2-6	TRBV7-3	19	-	TGTGCCAGCAGCTTACGGTCGAGGTTTACTCCTCCGGGGGCCAACGTCCTGACTTTC	CASSLRSRFTPPGANVLTF
-	TRBJ2-3	TRBV6-1	13	-	TGTGCCAGCTTGAGGGGGTTCACAGATACGCAGTATTTT	CASLRGFTDTQYF
TRBD1	TRBJ1-5	TRBV23-1	19	-	TGCGCCAGCAGTCAATCGGGAAGGACAGGGGGTGATAGCAATCAGCCCCAACATTTT	CASSQSGRTGGDSNQPQHF
TRBD2	TRBJ2-3	TRBV30	14	-	TGTGCCTGGACTAGCGGGGGGGCTACAGATACGCAGTATTTT	CAWTSGGATDTQYF
-	TRBJ1-1	TRBV11-3	15	-	TGTGCCAGCAGCTCGTCTAGGGGGACGAACACTGAAGCTTTCTTT	CASSSSRGTNTEAFF
TRBD2	TRBJ2-5	TRBV4-3	17	-	TGCGCCAGCAGCCAAGATGGGGGGAGGGTGGGAGGAGAGACCCAGTACTTC	CASSQDGGRVGGETQYF
TRBD2	TRBJ2-5	TRBV4-1	14	-	TGCGCCAGCAGTCCTCCGGGACTAAGAGAGACCCAGTACTTC	CASSPPGLRETQYF
TRBD2	TRBJ2-3	TRBV7-8	17	-	TGTGCCAGCAGCTCAGCCGTAGCGGGAGGGGTCACAGATACGCAGTATTTT	CASSSAVAGGVTDTQYF
TRBD2	TRBJ2-2	TRBV7-8	16	few	TGTGCCAGCAGCCCCCGGGGGGGGTCGGGCACCGGGGAGCTGTTTTTT	CASSPRGGSGTGELFF
TRBD1	TRBJ1-2	TRBV6-5	13	-	TGTGCCAGCAGCCTACAGGGGGCGCGAGGCTACACCTTC	CASSLQGARGYTF
TRBD1	TRBJ2-5	TRBV6-1	15	-	TGTGCCAGCAGTGAAGGGGACAGGGACCAAGAGACCCAGTACTTC	CASSEGDRDQETQYF
TRBD2	TRBJ2-7	TRBV19	11	-	TGTGCCACCCTCAGCGGGATCGGGCAGTACTTC	CATLSGIGQYF
TRBD2	TRBJ2-2	TRBV5-4	16	-	TGTGCCAGCAGCTTGGCTCCGGGGGGTAACACCGGGGAGCTGTTTTTT	CASSLAPGGNTGELFF
TRBD2	TRBJ2-3	TRBV15	15	-	TGTGCCACCAGCGGCGCTAGCGGGAGCGGAGATACGCAGTATTTT	CATSGASGSGDTQYF
-	TRBJ2-2	TRBV9	12	few	TGTGCCAGCGAGGGGAACACCGGGGAGCTGTTTTTT	CASEGNTGELFF
-	TRBJ1-5	TRBV6-5	15	-	TGTGCCAGCAGTAAGAAACCGACCCCTGGCGGGGCCCAGCATTTT	CASSKKPTPGGAQHF
-	TRBJ2-7	TRBV7-6	14	-	TGTGCCAGCAGCTTAGAGGGGCAGGGCCGAGAGCAGTACTTC	CASSLEGQGREQYF
TRBD1	TRBJ1-1	TRBV7-2	13	few	TGTGCCAGCAGCCGGGACAGGTACACTGAAGCTTTCTTT	CASSRDRYTEAFF
-	TRBJ2-3	TRBV7-8	15	-	TGTGCCAGCACCCAACGCCAGCGGAGCACAGATACGCAGTATTTT	CASTQRQRSTDTQYF
-	TRBJ2-1	TRBV11-3	17	-	TGTGCCAGCAGCTTAGCGTTTGGGGGAGGAGGGAACAATGAGCAGTTCTTC	CASSLAFGGGGNNEQFF